Listed here is a single T cell receptor (beta chain). Its cognate antigen is unknown. Using immunoSEQ multiplex PCR, the repertoire was profiled, and TCRdb retains in-frame clones only, with some absent. The sample holds more than 140,000 clones, 75% to 90% seen once. Sample time point: baseline pretreatment blood. Indicated treatment: 15 Gy SBRT to primary tumor, nephrectomy 4 weeks later. After SBRT, blood was collected at 2 and 4 weeks, plus baseline. This renal cell carcinoma was of the clear cell type. The data stem from a study of radiation and T cells in renal cell carcinoma. Regarding the study as a whole: In blood, top tumor clones expanded by 2 weeks, shrinking by 4.

Trimming pared 6 bases from V and 4 bases from J, leaving 12 bases between. The CDR3 is 13 amino acids. Germline loops: CDR1 KGHSH, CDR2 LQKENI. J is TRBJ2-5 and V is TRBV18, with D hard to call. The sample was blood, taken from a patient whose treatment included radiotherapy and nephrectomy. This TCR was recovered from a woman aged 50 to 60 with renal cell carcinoma. The CDR3 coding sequence is TGTGCCAGCTCGGCGTGGTCAGGAGAGACCCAGTACTTC. Translating gives CASSAWSGETQYF.